Detailed here is one T cell receptor (beta chain). Original processing notes: Nucleated cell number was recorded as an estimate derived from reference gene primer amplification. Assay: immunoSEQ multiplex PCR; the TCRdb copy retains only in-frame clones and omits some. V and J calls and clone size follow that table, whereas D and trimming were derived from the DNA. The table has 20,000 to 30,000 clones, 75% to 90% seen once. The data are from a study of blood T cell repertoires in COVID-19. Germline CDR1 LNHDA, CDR2 SQIVND (reference sequence). This CDR3 contains 17 residues. Trimming took 4 bases from V and 5 from J, leaving 21 bases between them.

The V and J genes are TRBV19 and TRBJ2-1; D perhaps matches TRBD1 (6 bases). This TCR was recovered from a woman aged 70-85 years with COVID-19, enrolled during active disease. Sequenced sample: peripheral blood. The CDR3 here is CASSTSPGQPGNNEQFF. The CDR3 region has the DNA TGTGCCAGTAGTACCTCCCCCGGACAGCCCGGGAACAATGAGCAGTTCTTC.